The rows below give T cell receptor beta chains drawn from one sample of a study of circulating CD8 cells and anti-PD-1 response in melanoma. TCRdb reprocessed the reads via MiXCR and lists one record per CDR3 protein. The sample includes around 400 distinct CDR3 sequences, around 13% of them seen just once. The material sequenced was CD8+ T cells from PBMCs, taken at baseline or after one month of anti-PD-1 therapy (not recorded which). These TCRs come from a human donor with melanoma. Each CDR3 is given with its conserved first and last residue. Each record gives: D gene, clone size, J gene, V gene, CDR3 DNA, CDR3 protein. D genes are given only for firm matches. The size of a clone is reported for some rows only, either as once, few or many, or as a class for expanded clones.

TRBD1 | large | TRBJ2-7 | TRBV20-1 | TGCAGTCCCAGGGGCAGACGGGACAGGGGCGACTACGAGCAGTACTTC | CSPRGRRDRGDYEQYF
TRBD2 | medium-sized | TRBJ2-1 | TRBV12-5 | TGTGCTAGTGGTTTGGAACTAGCGGGAGGAGATGAGCAGTTCTTC | CASGLELAGGDEQFF
TRBD1 | - | TRBJ2-7 | TRBV19 | TGTGCCAGTAGTATGAGACAGGGGATCTACGAGCAGTACTTC | CASSMRQGIYEQYF
- | medium-sized | TRBJ1-1 | TRBV28 | TGTGCCAGCAGGCCGCCCCTGCCCCTAAACGGGGCGCACACTGAAGCTTTCTTT | CASRPPLPLNGAHTEAFF
- | medium-sized | TRBJ2-7 | TRBV20-1 | TGCAGTGCTAGAGATCCAGGGCTCGCCTACGAGCAGTACTTC | CSARDPGLAYEQYF
- | few | TRBJ2-2 | TRBV19 | TGTGCCAGTAGTATCGGCGGGGAGCTGTTTTTT | CASSIGGELFF
- | - | TRBJ2-7 | TRBV19 | TGTGCCAGTAGTAGGCCCTCCGGCGTCGAGCAGTACTTC | CASSRPSGVEQYF
- | large | TRBJ2-7 | TRBV20-1 | TGCAGTGCTAGAGATGCCGGAGCCTCCTACGAGCAGTACTTC | CSARDAGASYEQYF
TRBD1 | large | TRBJ2-7 | TRBV11-2 | TGTGCCAGCAGACCCATAGACAGGGGGGACAACGAGCAGTACTTC | CASRPIDRGDNEQYF
TRBD1 | medium-sized | TRBJ1-2 | TRBV2 | TGTGCCAGCAGTGAAAGGACAGGGGACCATTATGGCTACACCTTC | CASSERTGDHYGYTF
- | large | TRBJ2-7 | TRBV24-1 | TGTGCCACCAGCAGTTATAAGGACAACGACGAGCAGTACTTC | CATSSYKDNDEQYF
- | medium-sized | TRBJ2-1 | TRBV4-1 | TGCGCCAGCAGCCAAGATCCCTGGACGGGAGAGCAGTTCTTC | CASSQDPWTGEQFF
- | medium-sized | TRBJ2-5 | TRBV25-1 | TGTGCCAGCAGTGAAAGGGGGTTCCAAGAGACCCAGTACTTC | CASSERGFQETQYF
- | few | TRBJ2-3 | TRBV12-3/TRBV12-4 | TGTGCCAGCAGTCCCCGGATTTTTCCCCCCACAGATACGCAGTATTTT | CASSPRIFPPTDTQYF
- | few | TRBJ2-2 | TRBV28 | TGTGCCAGCAGCGCTTGGGCGGCCCCGAACACCGGGGAGCTGTTTTTT | CASSAWAAPNTGELFF
- | large | TRBJ2-1 | TRBV15 | TGTGCCACCAGCCGTGCATGGGGCGCAGATAGTGATGAGCAGTTCTTC | CATSRAWGADSDEQFF
TRBD2 | large | TRBJ2-5 | TRBV2 | TGTGCCAGCAGACCTGGGACTAGCGGGAGAATGGAGACCCAGTACTTC | CASRPGTSGRMETQYF
- | medium-sized | TRBJ2-7 | TRBV12-3/TRBV12-4 | TGTGCCAGCAGTTTATCCCTCCTGGGGCAGTACTTC | CASSLSLLGQYF
TRBD2 | medium-sized | TRBJ2-3 | TRBV2 | TGTGCCAGCAGGAGGACTAGCGGGAGGTTCACAGATACGCAGTATTTT | CASRRTSGRFTDTQYF
- | medium-sized | TRBJ2-7 | TRBV20-1 | TGCAGTGCTAGGATAGACTATAGCGGACTCCTAGACGAGCAGTACTTC | CSARIDYSGLLDEQYF
TRBD2 | - | TRBJ2-1 | TRBV25-1 | TGTGCCAGCAGTGTCGCTAGCGGTAACAATGAGCAGTTCTTC | CASSVASGNNEQFF
- | few | TRBJ2-6 | TRBV28 | TGTGCCAGCAGTCCCTACCTTGGGGCCAACGTCCTGACTTTC | CASSPYLGANVLTF
- | - | TRBJ1-5 | TRBV27 | TGTGCCAGCAGTTTATTGGCGGCTAATAGCAATCAGCCCCAGCATTTT | CASSLLAANSNQPQHF
TRBD2 | - | TRBJ2-5 | TRBV7-3 | TGTGCCAGCAGCCGACTAGCGCTTTCAGCAGAGACCCAGTACTTC | CASSRLALSAETQYF
- | medium-sized | TRBJ2-3 | TRBV7-3 | TGTGCCAGCAGCCCCGCGCGAAGCACAGATACGCAGTATTTT | CASSPARSTDTQYF
TRBD2 | medium-sized | TRBJ2-5 | TRBV12-5 | TGTGCTAGTGACCCCCAGGGACTAGCGGGATGGGAGACCCAGTACTTC | CASDPQGLAGWETQYF
- | - | TRBJ2-1 | TRBV28 | TGTGCCAGCAGTTCCCTATGGGAAAGCCAACTCTCCTACAATGAGCAGTTCTTC | CASSSLWESQLSYNEQFF
TRBD2 | - | TRBJ2-5 | TRBV28 | TGTGCCAGCACCAGCGGGAGGGAGACCCAGTACTTC | CASTSGRETQYF
- | - | TRBJ1-2 | TRBV19 | TGTGCCAGTAACAATGGACAGTACTATGGCTACACCTTC | CASNNGQYYGYTF
TRBD2 | medium-sized | TRBJ2-7 | TRBV4-1 | TGCGCCAGCAGCCAAGAGGGCGGGAGTACGGACGAGCAGTACTTC | CASSQEGGSTDEQYF
TRBD2 | medium-sized | TRBJ2-7 | TRBV29-1 | TGCAGTGTTGAATTGGATGGGACTAGCGGAACAGATTACGAGCAGTACTTC | CSVELDGTSGTDYEQYF
TRBD2 | medium-sized | TRBJ2-1 | TRBV28 | TGTGCCAGCAAAAAACAACCAGGACTAGCGGGAGAGCAGTTCTTC | CASKKQPGLAGEQFF
TRBD2 | - | TRBJ2-2 | TRBV28 | TGTGCCAGCAGGCTAGCGGGAGAGGTACCCGGGGAGCTGTTTTTT | CASRLAGEVPGELFF
- | - | TRBJ2-7 | TRBV20-1 | TGCAGTGCTAGTAGGGGCTACTACGAGCAGTACTTC | CSASRGYYEQYF
- | - | TRBJ1-3 | TRBV28 | TGTGCCAGTGTTCGGGCGCGCACTTCTGGAAACACCATATATTTT | CASVRARTSGNTIYF
- | medium-sized | TRBJ2-5 | TRBV7-9 | TGTGCCAGCAGCTCCCCCCGCGCGAGGGGGGCCCAGTACTTC | CASSSPRARGAQYF
- | medium-sized | TRBJ2-1 | TRBV10-3 | TGTGCCATCAGTGAGTCGGAATTAAATCAGTTCTTC | CAISESELNQFF
- | few | TRBJ2-4 | TRBV12-3/TRBV12-4 | TGTGCCAGCAGTTTCGAGGGAGCCAAAAACATTCAGTACTTC | CASSFEGAKNIQYF
TRBD1 | medium-sized | TRBJ1-5 | TRBV28 | TGTGCCAGCAGTATCAAAACAGGGGACTATAGCAATCAGCCCCAGCATTTT | CASSIKTGDYSNQPQHF
TRBD2 | medium-sized | TRBJ2-3 | TRBV27 | TGTGCCAGCAGTTCGACTAGCGAAGATACGCAGTATTTT | CASSSTSEDTQYF
- | medium-sized | TRBJ2-7 | TRBV5-6 | TGTGCCAGCAGCTTAGTAAGGAGGGAATACGAGCAGTACTTC | CASSLVRREYEQYF
- | medium-sized | TRBJ2-7 | TRBV28 | TGTGCCAGCAGTTTCCTGGCCCAATCACTCTACGAGCAGTACTTC | CASSFLAQSLYEQYF
- | medium-sized | TRBJ2-1 | TRBV18 | TGTGCCAGCTCACCTGGGGGTAGTGAGCAGTTCTTC | CASSPGGSEQFF
- | medium-sized | TRBJ2-3 | TRBV2 | TGTGCCAGCAGTGAAGGGTCGGGAGAAATGGGAGATACGCAGTATTTT | CASSEGSGEMGDTQYF
TRBD1 | medium-sized | TRBJ2-1 | TRBV20-1 | TGCAGTGCTAGGGACGAGGGACAGGGGACCTACAATGAGCAGTTCTTC | CSARDEGQGTYNEQFF
- | - | TRBJ2-7 | TRBV6-5 | TGTGCCAGCAGTTATGGCAGGAAACCTTACGAGCAGTACTTC | CASSYGRKPYEQYF
- | medium-sized | TRBJ2-3 | TRBV27 | TGTGCCAGCAGTTTATCGTACAATTTCGGAGATACGCAGTATTTT | CASSLSYNFGDTQYF
- | medium-sized | TRBJ2-1 | TRBV19 | TGTGCCAGTAGCGGGGCGAAATACAATGAGCAGTTCTTC | CASSGAKYNEQFF
- | medium-sized | TRBJ1-5 | TRBV19 | TGTGCCAGTAGCCGAAGTACTAACAGCAATCAGCCCCAGCATTTT | CASSRSTNSNQPQHF
- | large | TRBJ2-1 | TRBV27 | TGTGCCAGCAGTCCCACGACTGCCGCGGAGCAGTTCTTC | CASSPTTAAEQFF
- | medium-sized | TRBJ2-7 | TRBV2 | TGTGCCAGCAGTGAAGGTCTCGCAAGCTCCTACGAGCAGTACTTC | CASSEGLASSYEQYF
- | medium-sized | TRBJ2-7 | TRBV12-3/TRBV12-4 | TGTGCCAGCAGTTGGGCCAACCTACCTACCTACGAGCAGTACTTC | CASSWANLPTYEQYF
- | large | TRBJ2-7 | TRBV27 | TGTGCCAGCAGTTCGACAGGCGCGGGCGAGCAGTACTTC | CASSSTGAGEQYF
TRBD2 | large | TRBJ2-5 | TRBV27 | TGTGCCAGCAGCCAAGGACTAGCGGGGCTCCAAGAGACCCAGTACTTC | CASSQGLAGLQETQYF
TRBD2 | medium-sized | TRBJ2-7 | TRBV7-9 | TGTGCCAGCAGCCCACTAACTAGCGGGAGCCCTCGAGAGCAGTACTTC | CASSPLTSGSPREQYF